The 5 T cell receptor beta chains reported below all come from one sample, sequenced in a study of T cells in Graves' hyperthyroidism and ophthalmopathy. RNA transcripts provided the source from which TCR beta CDR3 regions were amplified. HTBI primers drove first-round RT-PCR of the TCR CDR3. TCRdb redid the calling of the multiplex PCR reads with MiXCR, one entry per CDR3 protein. The profile covers approximately 600,000 distinct CDR3 sequences, with approximately 15% appearing a single time and more than 4.5% taken by the ten largest. The sequencing input was blood. The receptors were sampled from a woman aged 25 to 39 with Graves' hyperthyroidism that later progressed to Graves' ophthalmopathy.

The chain has TRBV7-9 and TRBJ2-5, with D tentatively TRBD1 (6 bases). Per the germline V gene, CDR1 is SEHNR and CDR2 is FQNEAQ (reference sequence). CDR3 length equals 15 residues. Trimming removed 1 base at V and 3 bases at J, with 12 bases between. CDR3 residues: CASSLDHGQKETQYF. The CDR3 coding sequence is TGTGCCAGCAGCTTAGATCACGGACAGAAAGAGACCCAGTACTTC.

This clonotype was detected a few times. V gene TRBV9 combines with J gene TRBJ2-7, with D unclear. The CDR3 consists of 15 residues. The V end was cut by 2 bases, the J end by 0 bases, with 12 bases between. Germline V gives CDR1 SGDLS, CDR2 YYNGEE. The CDR3 sequence: CASSVGPASSYEQYF. As DNA, the CDR3 is TGTGCCAGCAGCGTTGGTCCGGCTAGCTCCTACGAGCAGTACTTC.

In the case of this clonotype: The junction and the germline gene differ at one end; a read error may be behind it. This chain connects TRBV28 to TRBJ2-3; 9 nucleotides match TRBD2. Per the germline V gene, CDR1 is MDHEN and CDR2 is SYDVKM. The length of the CDR3 is 17 residues. CDR3 loop: CASSSHQGAGGGDAQYF. The CDR3 coding sequence is TGTGCCAGCAGTTCCCACCAGGGAGCGGGAGGAGGAGATGCGCAGTATTTT. The full variable domain, rest sourced from reference TRBV28 and TRBJ2-3, is DVKVTQSSRYLVKRTGEKVFLECVQDMDHENMFWYRQDPGLGLRLIYFSYDVKMKEKGDIPEGYSVSREKKERFSLILESASTNQTSMYLCASSSHQGAGGGDAQYFGPGTRLTVL.

The rearrangement joins TRBV9 to TRBJ2-2; TRBD1 agrees at 10 bases. This CDR3 is 16 amino acids long. The germline gives CDR1 SGDLS, CDR2 YYNGEE. With 4 bases clipped from V and 4 bases from J, the junction kept 7 bases outside the gene matches. The chain's CDR3 is CASSTIRQGATGELFF. The CDR3 region has the DNA TGTGCCAGCAGCACAATTAGACAGGGGGCCACCGGGGAGCTGTTTTTT. Together with reference TRBV9 and TRBJ2-2, the CDR3 gives the full variable domain: DSGVTQTPKHLITATGQRVTLRCSPRSGDLSVYWYQQSLDQGLQFLIQYYNGEERAKGNILERFSAQQFPDLHSELNLSSLELGDSALYFCASSTIRQGATGELFFGEGSRLTVL.

V gene TRBV12-5 combines with J gene TRBJ2-5; the D gene is possibly TRBD1 (5 bases). V gave up 1 base and J gave up 11 bases, with 14 bases separating them. Germline CDR1 is LGHNT and CDR2 is FRNRAP. The CDR3 consists of 13 residues. CDR3 region: CASGLEDQGTQYF. The CDR3 coding sequence is TGTGCTAGTGGTTTGGAGGATCAGGGAACTCAGTACTTC.